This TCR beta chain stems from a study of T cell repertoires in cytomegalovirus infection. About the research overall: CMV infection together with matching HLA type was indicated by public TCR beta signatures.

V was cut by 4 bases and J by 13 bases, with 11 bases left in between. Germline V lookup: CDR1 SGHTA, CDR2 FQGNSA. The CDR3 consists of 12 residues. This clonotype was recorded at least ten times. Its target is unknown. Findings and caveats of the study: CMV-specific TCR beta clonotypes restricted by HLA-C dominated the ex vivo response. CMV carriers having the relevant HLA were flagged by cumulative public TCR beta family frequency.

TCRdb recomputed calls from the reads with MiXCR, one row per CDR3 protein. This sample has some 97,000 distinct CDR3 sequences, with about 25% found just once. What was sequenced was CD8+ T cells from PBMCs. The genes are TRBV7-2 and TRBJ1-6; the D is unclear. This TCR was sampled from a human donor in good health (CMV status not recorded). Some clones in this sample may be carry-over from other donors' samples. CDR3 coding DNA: TGTGCCAGCAGCTCCCAGCGTCCCCCCCTCCACTTT. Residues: CASSSQRPPLHF.